This TCR beta chain was identified in a study of CXCR3-negative and CXCR3-positive naive CD8 T cells. The study, taken as a whole, reports: Similar TRBV-TRBJ usage was seen in naive cells (both CXCR3-negative and CXCR3-positive), but memory cells differed. Both of the naive subsets showed about the same high diversity, but memory CD8+ cells had much less.

This CDR3 spans 12 amino acids. Germline CDR1 reads SQVTM; CDR2 reads ANQGSEA. Libraries were UMI-labeled 5' RACE TRB cDNA. No DNA is given; TCRdb re-called the 5' RACE reads and lists each CDR3 protein once. The table lists 100,000 to 150,000 distinct CDR3 sequences. A note on this clonotype: The antigen remains undetermined.

The receptor was isolated from a human donor in good health. Some clones in this sample may be carry-over from other donors' samples. Material for sequencing was naive CXCR3- CD8+ T cells from blood. The subset: CD45RO-CCR7+CD27+CD95- naive CD8+ T cells lacking CXCR3 (TNR3-). The chain carries TRBV29-1 and TRBJ2-2. The CDR3 reads CSVEEPGGELFF.